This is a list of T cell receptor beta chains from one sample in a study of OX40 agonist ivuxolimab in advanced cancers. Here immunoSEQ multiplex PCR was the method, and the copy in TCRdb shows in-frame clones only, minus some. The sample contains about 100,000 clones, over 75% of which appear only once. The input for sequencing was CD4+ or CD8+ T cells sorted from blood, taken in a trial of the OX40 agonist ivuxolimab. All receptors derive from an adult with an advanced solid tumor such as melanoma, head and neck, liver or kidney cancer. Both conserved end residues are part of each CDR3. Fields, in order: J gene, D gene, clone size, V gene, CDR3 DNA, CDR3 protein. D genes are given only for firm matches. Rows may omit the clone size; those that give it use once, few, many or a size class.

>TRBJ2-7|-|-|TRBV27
TGTGCCAGCAGTTCCCAGGGGAAGAGCTACGAGCAGTACTTC
CASSSQGKSYEQYF
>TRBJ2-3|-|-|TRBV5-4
TGTGCCAGCAGCTTTGGGACACATATCACAGATACGCAGTATTTT
CASSFGTHITDTQYF
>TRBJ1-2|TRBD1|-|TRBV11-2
TGTGCCAGCAGCTCCTTAATTGGGGCGGACAGGGGAGCGAATGGCTACACCTTC
CASSSLIGADRGANGYTF
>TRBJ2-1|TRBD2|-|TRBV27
TGTGCCAGCACCCCCCCACCCAATCTAGCGGGAGGGCCCGAGGCCTACAATGAGCAGTTCTTC
CASTPPPNLAGGPEAYNEQFF
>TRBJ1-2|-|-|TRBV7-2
TGTGCCAGCAGCTTAGCGGTGGCCAGGGTGGAGGGCTACACCTTC
CASSLAVARVEGYTF
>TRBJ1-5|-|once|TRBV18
TGTGCCAGCTCACCCGACCCCAGGACAGCCCGGGCTAGCAATCAGCCCCAGCATTTT
CASSPDPRTARASNQPQHF
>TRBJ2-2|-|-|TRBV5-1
TGCGCCAGCAGCTTGAGAACCACCGGGGAGCTGTTTTTT
CASSLRTTGELFF
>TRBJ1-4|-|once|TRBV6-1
TGTGCCAGCAGTGTCCGGGGGCTGGCTAATGAAAAACTGTTTTTT
CASSVRGLANEKLFF
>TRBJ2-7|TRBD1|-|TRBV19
TGTGCCAGTAGAAGAAGACAGGGCGTCTCCTACGAGCAGTACTTC
CASRRRQGVSYEQYF
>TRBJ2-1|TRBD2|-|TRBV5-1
TGCGCCAGCAGCTTAGAAAGACTAGCGGGCTACAATGAGCAGTTCTTC
CASSLERLAGYNEQFF